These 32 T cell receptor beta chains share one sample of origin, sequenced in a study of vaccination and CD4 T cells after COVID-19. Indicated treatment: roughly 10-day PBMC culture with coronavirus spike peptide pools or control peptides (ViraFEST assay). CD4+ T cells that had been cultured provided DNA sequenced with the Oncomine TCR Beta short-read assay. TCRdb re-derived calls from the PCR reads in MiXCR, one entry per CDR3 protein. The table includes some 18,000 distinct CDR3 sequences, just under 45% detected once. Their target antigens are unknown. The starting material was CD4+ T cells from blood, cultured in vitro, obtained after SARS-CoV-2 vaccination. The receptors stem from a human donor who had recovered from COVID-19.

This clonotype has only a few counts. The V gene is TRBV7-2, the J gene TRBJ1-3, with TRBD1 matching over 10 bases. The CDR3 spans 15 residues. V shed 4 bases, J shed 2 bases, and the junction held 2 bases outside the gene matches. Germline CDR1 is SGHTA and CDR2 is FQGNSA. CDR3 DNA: TGTGCCAGCAGCTCGACAGGGGGCACTGGAAACACCATATATTTT. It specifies CASSSTGGTGNTIYF.

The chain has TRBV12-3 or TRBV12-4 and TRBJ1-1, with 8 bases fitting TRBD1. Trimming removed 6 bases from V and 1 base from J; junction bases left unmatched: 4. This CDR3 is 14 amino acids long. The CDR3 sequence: CASSRQGSNTEAFF. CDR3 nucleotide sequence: TGTGCCAGCAGCCGACAGGGGTCGAACACTGAAGCTTTCTTT.

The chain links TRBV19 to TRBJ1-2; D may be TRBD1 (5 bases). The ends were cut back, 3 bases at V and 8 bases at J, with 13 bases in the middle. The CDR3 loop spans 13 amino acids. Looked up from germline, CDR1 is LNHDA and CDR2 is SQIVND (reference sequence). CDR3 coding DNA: TGTGCCAGTAGTATCCGGGGACCAAACGGCTACACCTTC. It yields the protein CASSIRGPNGYTF.

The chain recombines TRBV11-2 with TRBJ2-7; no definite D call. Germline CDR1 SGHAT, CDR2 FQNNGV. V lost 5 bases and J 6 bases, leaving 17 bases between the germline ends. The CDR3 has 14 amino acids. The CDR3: CASSLPASRAEQYF. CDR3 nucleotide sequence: TGTGCCAGCAGCCTCCCAGCTAGTCGGGCCGAGCAGTACTTC.

The CDR3 spells CASSLSGQGRQYYGYTF. CDR3 DNA: TGTGCCAGCAGTTTATCCGGACAGGGGCGACAATACTATGGCTACACCTTC. The chain carries TRBV28 and TRBJ1-2, with 9 bases fitting TRBD1. The V and J ends lost 1 base and 3 bases, in that order; junction bases with no gene match: 9. Germline V lookup: CDR1 MDHEN, CDR2 SYDVKM. This CDR3 has 17 amino acids.

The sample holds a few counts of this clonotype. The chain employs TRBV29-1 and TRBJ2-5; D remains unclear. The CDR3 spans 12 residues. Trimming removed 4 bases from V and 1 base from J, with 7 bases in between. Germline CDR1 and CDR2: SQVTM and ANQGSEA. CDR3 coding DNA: TGCAGCGTTGGCCAGACCCAAGAGACCCAGTACTTC. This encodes CSVGQTQETQYF. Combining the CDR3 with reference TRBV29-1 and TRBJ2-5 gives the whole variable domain SAVISQKPSRDICQRGTSLTIQCQVDSQVTMMFWYRQQPGQSLTLIATANQGSEATYESGFVIDKFPISRPNLTFSTLTVSNMSPEDSSIYLCSVGQTQETQYFGPGTRLLVL.

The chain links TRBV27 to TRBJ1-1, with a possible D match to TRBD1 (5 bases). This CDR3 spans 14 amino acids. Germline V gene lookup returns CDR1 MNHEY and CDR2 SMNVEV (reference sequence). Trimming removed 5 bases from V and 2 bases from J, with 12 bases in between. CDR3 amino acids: CASSNRGPNTEAFF. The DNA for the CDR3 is TGTGCCAGCAGTAACCGGGGACCTAACACTGAAGCTTTCTTT.

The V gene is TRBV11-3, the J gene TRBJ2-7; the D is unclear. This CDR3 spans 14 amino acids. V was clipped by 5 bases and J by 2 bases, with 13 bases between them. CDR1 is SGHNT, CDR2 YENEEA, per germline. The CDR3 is CASSVGTEAYEQYF. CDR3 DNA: TGTGCCAGCAGCGTAGGTACTGAGGCCTACGAGCAGTACTTC. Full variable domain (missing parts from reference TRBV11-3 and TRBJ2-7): EAGVVQSPRYKIIEKKQPVAFWCNPISGHNTLYWYLQNLGQGPELLIRYENEEAVDDSQLPKDRFSAERLKGVDSTLKIQPAELGDSAVYLCASSVGTEAYEQYFGPGTRLTVT.

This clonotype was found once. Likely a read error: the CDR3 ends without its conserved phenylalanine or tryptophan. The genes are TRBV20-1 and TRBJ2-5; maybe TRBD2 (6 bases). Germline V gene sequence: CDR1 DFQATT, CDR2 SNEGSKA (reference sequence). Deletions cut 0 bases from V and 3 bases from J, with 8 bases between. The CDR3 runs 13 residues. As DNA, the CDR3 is TGCAGTGCTAGAGATGGACTAAAAGAGACCCAGTACTAC. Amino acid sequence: CSARDGLKETQYY.

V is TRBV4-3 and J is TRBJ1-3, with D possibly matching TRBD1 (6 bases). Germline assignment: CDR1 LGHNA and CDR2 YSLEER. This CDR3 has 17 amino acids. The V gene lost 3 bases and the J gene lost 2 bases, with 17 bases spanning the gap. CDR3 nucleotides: TGCGCCAGCAGCCAGGACGGGACACAGGGCGCTGGAAACACCATATATTTT. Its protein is CASSQDGTQGAGNTIYF.

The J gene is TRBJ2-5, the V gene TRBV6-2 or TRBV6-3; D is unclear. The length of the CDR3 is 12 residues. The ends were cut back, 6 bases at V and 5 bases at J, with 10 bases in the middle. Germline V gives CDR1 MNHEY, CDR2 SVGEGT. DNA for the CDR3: TGTGCCAGCAGCACAGCAACGGAGACCCAGTACTTC. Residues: CASSTATETQYF.

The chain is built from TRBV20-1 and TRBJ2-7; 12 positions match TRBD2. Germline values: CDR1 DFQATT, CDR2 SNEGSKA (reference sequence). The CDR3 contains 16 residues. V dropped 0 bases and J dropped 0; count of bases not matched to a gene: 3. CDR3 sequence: CSAREWTSGASYEQYF. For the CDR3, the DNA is TGCAGTGCTAGAGAATGGACTAGCGGGGCCTCCTACGAGCAGTACTTC.

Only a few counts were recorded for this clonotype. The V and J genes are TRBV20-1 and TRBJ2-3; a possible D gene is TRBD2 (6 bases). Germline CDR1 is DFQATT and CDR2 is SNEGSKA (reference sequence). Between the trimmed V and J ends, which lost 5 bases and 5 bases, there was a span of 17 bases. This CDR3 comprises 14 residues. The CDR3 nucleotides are TGCAGTGCTCCGACTAGTGGTAGGGAAGATACGCAGTATTTT. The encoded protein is CSAPTSGREDTQYF.

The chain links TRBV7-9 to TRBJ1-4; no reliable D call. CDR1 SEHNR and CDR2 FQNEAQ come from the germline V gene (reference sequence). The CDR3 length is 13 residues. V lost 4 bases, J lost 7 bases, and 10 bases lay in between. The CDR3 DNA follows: TGTGCCAGCAGCTACGTGCTCGGTGAAAAACTGTTTTTT. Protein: CASSYVLGEKLFF. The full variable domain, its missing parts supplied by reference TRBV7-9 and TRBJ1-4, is DTGVSQNPRHKITKRGQNVTFRCDPISEHNRLYWYRQTLGQGPEFLTYFQNEAQLEKSRLLSDRFSAERPKGSFSTLEIQRTEQGDSAMYLCASSYVLGEKLFFGSGTQLSVL.

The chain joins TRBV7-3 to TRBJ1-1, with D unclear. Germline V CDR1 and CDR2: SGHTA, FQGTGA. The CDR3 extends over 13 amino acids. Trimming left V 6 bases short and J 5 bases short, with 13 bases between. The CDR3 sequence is CASSLGGGTEAFF. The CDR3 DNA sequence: TGTGCCAGCAGTCTTGGAGGTGGGACTGAAGCTTTCTTT.

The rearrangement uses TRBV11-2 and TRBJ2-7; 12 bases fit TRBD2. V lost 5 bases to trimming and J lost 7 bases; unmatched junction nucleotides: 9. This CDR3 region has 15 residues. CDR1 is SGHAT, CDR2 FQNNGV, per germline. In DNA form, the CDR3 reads TGTGCCAGCAGCCCGAGACTAGCGGGGGAAAGAGAGCAGTACTTC. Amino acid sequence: CASSPRLAGEREQYF.

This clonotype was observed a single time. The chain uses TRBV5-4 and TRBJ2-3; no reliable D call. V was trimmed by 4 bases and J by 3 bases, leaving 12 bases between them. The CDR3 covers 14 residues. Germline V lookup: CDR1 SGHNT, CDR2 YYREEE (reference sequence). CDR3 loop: CASSRNGQTDTQYF. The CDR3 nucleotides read TGTGCCAGCAGCCGCAATGGCCAGACAGATACGCAGTATTTT. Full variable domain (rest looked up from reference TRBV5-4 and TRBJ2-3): ETGVTQSPTHLIKTRGQQVTLRCSSQSGHNTVSWYQQALGQGPQFIFQYYREEENGRGNFPPRFSGLQFPNYSSELNVNALELDDSALYLCASSRNGQTDTQYFGPGTRLTVL.

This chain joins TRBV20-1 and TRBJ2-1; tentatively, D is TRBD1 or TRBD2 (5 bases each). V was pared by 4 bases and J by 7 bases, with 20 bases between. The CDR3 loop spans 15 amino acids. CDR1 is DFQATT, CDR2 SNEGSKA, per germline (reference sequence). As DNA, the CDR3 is TGCAGTGCTACCCGAGGGGCAAACCCAGGGAATGAGCAGTTCTTC. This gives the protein CSATRGANPGNEQFF.

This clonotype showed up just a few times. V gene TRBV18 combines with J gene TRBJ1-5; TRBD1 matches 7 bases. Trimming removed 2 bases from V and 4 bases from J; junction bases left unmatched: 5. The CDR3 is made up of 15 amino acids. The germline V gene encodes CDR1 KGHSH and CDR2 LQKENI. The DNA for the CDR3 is TGTGCCAGCTCACCAGGGTCAGGGGGAAATCAGCCCCAGCATTTT. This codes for CASSPGSGGNQPQHF.

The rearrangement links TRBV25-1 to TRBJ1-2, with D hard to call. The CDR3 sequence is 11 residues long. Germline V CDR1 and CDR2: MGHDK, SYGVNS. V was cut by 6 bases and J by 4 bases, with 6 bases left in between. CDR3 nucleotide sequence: TGTGCCAGCAGCCCAGTCTATGGCTACACCTTC. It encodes CASSPVYGYTF.

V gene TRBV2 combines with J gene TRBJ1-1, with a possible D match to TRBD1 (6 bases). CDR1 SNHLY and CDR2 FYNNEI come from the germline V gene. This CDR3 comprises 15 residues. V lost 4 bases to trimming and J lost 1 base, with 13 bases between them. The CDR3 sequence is CASSVTGLGNTEAFF. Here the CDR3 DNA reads TGTGCCAGCAGTGTTACAGGGTTAGGGAACACTGAAGCTTTCTTT.

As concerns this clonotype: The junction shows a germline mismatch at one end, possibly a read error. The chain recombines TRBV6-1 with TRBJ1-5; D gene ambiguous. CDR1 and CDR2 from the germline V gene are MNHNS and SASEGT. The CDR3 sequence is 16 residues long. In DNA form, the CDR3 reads TGTGTCAGCAGCCCCCTACTTGATACTAGCAATCAGCCCCAGCATTTT. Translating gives CVSSPLLDTSNQPQHF.

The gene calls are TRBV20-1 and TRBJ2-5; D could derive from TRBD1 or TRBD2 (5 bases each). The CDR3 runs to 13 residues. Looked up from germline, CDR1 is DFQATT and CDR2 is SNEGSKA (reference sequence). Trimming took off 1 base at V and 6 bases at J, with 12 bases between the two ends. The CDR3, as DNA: TGCAGTGCTAGAGGAGGGGTCGAGAAGACCCAGTACTTC. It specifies CSARGGVEKTQYF.

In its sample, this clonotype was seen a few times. The CDR3 region has the DNA TGTGCCAGCAGCCGCCAAAGTCCTTCCTACGAGCAGTACTTC. Amino acids: CASSRQSPSYEQYF. The chain has TRBV11-3 and TRBJ2-7; D call uncertain. CDR3 size: 14 residues. V lost 5 bases to trimming and J lost 1 base, with 12 bases between them. Germline lookup yields CDR1 SGHNT and CDR2 YENEEA.

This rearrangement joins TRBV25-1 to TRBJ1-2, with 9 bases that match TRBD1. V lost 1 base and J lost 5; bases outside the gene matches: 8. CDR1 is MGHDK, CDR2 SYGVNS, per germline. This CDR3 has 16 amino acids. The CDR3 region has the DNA TGTGCCAGCAGTGAATTAGGGGACAGGGAACTATATGGCTACACCTTC. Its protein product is CASSELGDRELYGYTF.

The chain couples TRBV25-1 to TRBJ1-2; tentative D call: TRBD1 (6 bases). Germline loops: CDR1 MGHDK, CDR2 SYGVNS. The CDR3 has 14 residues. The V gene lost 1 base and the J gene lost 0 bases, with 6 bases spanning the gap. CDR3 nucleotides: TGTGCCAGCAGTGAATCAGGGGCTAACTATGGCTACACCTTC. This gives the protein CASSESGANYGYTF.

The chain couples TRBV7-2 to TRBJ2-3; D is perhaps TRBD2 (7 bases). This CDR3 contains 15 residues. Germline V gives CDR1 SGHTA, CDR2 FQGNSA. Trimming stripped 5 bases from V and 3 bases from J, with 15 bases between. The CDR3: CASSQVGGRTDTQYF. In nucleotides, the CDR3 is TGTGCCAGCAGCCAAGTGGGGGGGCGGACAGATACGCAGTATTTT.

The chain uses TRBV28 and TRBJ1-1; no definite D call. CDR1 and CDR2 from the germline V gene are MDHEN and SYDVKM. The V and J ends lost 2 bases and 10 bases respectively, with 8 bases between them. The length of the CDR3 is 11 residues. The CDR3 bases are TGTGCCAGCAGTTTAGCAGGAGGAGCTTTCTTT. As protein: CASSLAGGAFF.

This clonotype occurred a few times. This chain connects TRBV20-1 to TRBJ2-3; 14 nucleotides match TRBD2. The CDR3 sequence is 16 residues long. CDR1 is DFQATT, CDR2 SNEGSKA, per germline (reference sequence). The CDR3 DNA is TGCAGCGGTGAGACTAGCGGGGGGGCAGTCACAGATACGCAGTATTTT. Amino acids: CSGETSGGAVTDTQYF.

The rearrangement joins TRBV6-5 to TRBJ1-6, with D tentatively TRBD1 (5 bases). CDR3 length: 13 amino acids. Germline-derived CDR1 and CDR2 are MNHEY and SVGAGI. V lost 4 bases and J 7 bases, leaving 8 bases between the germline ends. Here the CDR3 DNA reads TGTGCCAGCAGTTTCAGGGTAAATTCACCCCTCCACTTT. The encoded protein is CASSFRVNSPLHF.

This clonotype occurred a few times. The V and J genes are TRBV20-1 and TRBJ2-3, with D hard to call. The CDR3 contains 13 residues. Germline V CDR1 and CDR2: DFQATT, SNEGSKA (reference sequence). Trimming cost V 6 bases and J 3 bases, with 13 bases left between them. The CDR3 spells CSAVVGWTDTQYF. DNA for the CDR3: TGCAGTGCCGTAGTGGGGTGGACAGATACGCAGTATTTT.

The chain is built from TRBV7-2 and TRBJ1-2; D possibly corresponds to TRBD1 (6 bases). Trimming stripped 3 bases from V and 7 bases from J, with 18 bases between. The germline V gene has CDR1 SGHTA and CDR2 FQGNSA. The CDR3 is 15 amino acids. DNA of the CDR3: TGTGCCAGCAGCTTCAGCTCAGGGGTCAACGCTGGCTACACCTTC. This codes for CASSFSSGVNAGYTF. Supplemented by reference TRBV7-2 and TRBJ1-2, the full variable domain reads GAGVSQSPSNKVTEKGKDVELRCDPISGHTALYWYRQSLGQGLEFLIYFQGNSAPDKSGLPSDRFSAERTGGSVSTLTIQRTQQEDSAVYLCASSFSSGVNAGYTFGSGTRLTVV.